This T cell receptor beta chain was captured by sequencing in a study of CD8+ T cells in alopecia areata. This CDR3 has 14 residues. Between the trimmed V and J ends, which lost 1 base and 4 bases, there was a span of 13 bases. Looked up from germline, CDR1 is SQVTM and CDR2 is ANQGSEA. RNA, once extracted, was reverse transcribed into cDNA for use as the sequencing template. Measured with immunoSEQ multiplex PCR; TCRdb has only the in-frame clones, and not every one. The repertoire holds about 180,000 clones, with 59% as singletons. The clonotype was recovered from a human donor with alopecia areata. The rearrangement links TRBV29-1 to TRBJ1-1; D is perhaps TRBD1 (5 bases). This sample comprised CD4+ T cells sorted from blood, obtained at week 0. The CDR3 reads CSVEGDQSATEAFF. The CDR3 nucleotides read TGCAGCGTTGAAGGGGACCAGTCGGCCACTGAAGCTTTCTTT. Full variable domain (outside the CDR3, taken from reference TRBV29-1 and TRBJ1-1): SAVISQKPSRDICQRGTSLTIQCQVDSQVTMMFWYRQQPGQSLTLIATANQGSEATYESGFVIDKFPISRPNLTFSTLTVSNMSPEDSSIYLCSVEGDQSATEAFFGQGTRLTVV.